These 15 T cell receptor beta chains came from one sample sequenced in a study of beta chain features in type 1 diabetes. All of the isolated RNA was reverse transcribed, so expressed TCRB transcripts were sequenced. Profiling relied on immunoSEQ multiplex PCR, and the TCRdb table lists in-frame clones only, not all of them. The data hold some 270,000 clones, with 13% to 15% observed a single time. The specimen was naive CD4+ T cells from blood. These receptors came from a woman in her forties in good health.

This chain connects TRBV9 to TRBJ2-3; TRBD2 matches 15 bases. V dropped 3 bases and J dropped 5; count of bases not matched to a gene: 7. The CDR3 has 17 amino acids. The germline gives CDR1 SGDLS, CDR2 YYNGEE. Written as DNA, the CDR3 is TGTGCCAGCAGCGCGCGGACTAGCGGGGGGGCTCAAGATACGCAGTATTTT. Translating gives CASSARTSGGAQDTQYF.

This chain connects TRBV7-2 to TRBJ1-6; a weak D match, TRBD1 (5 bases). The CDR3 has 15 amino acids. Germline V CDR1 and CDR2: SGHTA, FQGNSA. V gave up 4 bases and J gave up 6 bases, with 13 bases separating them. The CDR3 region is CASSSSGNPNSPLHF. CDR3 coding DNA: TGTGCCAGCAGCTCGTCAGGGAACCCTAATTCACCCCTCCACTTT.

The chain recombines TRBV15 with TRBJ1-4, with 11 nucleotides matching TRBD1. The V gene end was trimmed by 3 bases and the J gene end by 8 bases; junction bases not matched to a gene: 2. The germline gives CDR1 LNHNV, CDR2 YYDKDF (reference sequence). CDR3 size: 14 residues. The CDR3 DNA reads as TGTGCCACCAGCAGGGGACAGGGGGACGAAAAACTGTTTTTT. It yields the protein CATSRGQGDEKLFF.

The chain recombines TRBV5-4 with TRBJ2-5; perhaps TRBD2 as D (5 bases). Looked up from germline, CDR1 is SGHNT and CDR2 is YYREEE (reference sequence). This CDR3 is 14 amino acids long. V was clipped by 5 bases and J by 4 bases, with 15 bases between them. CDR3 sequence reads: CASRSREGRETQYF. In DNA form, the CDR3 reads TGTGCCAGCAGAAGTCGTGAAGGGAGAGAGACCCAGTACTTC.

This clone was seen a few times. The V and J genes are TRBV12-5 and TRBJ2-3; TRBD2 aligns across 7 bases. The germline gives CDR1 LGHNT, CDR2 FRNRAP. The ends lost 0 bases at V and 3 bases at J; junction bases unmatched: 6. This CDR3 spans 16 amino acids. CDR3 coding DNA: TGTGCTAGTGGTTTGGTACTCGGGGGGAGAACAGATACGCAGTATTTT. Amino acids: CASGLVLGGRTDTQYF.

The rearrangement joins TRBV7-9 to TRBJ2-5; D is ambiguous. This CDR3 comprises 19 residues. V gave up 0 bases and J gave up 5 bases, with 25 bases separating them. CDR1 is SEHNR, CDR2 FQNEAQ, per germline (reference sequence). The CDR3, as DNA: TGTGCCAGCAGCTTAGCGCTAGGCAGTCTTCGATATTTTATGGAGACCCAGTACTTC. It specifies CASSLALGSLRYFMETQYF.

This clone occurred a few times. The chain employs TRBV19 and TRBJ1-2; D unclear. V lost 3 bases, J lost 5 bases, and 10 bases lay in between. Germline lookup yields CDR1 LNHDA and CDR2 SQIVND (reference sequence). This CDR3 is built from 13 residues. CDR3 nucleotides: TGTGCCAGTAGTATGGAATGGCGGTATGGCTACACCTTC. This gives the protein CASSMEWRYGYTF.

There are a few counts of this clone. This chain links TRBV4-3 with TRBJ1-3; D is ambiguous. The CDR3 has 15 amino acids. Germline V gene data show CDR1 as LGHNA and CDR2 as YSLEER. Trimming removed 0 bases at V and 0 bases at J, with 6 bases between. Here the CDR3 reads CASSQDEGSGNTIYF. CDR3 DNA: TGCGCCAGCAGCCAAGATGAGGGCTCTGGAAACACCATATATTTT.

This clone has a handful of counts. J is TRBJ1-1 and V is TRBV5-4; tentatively, D is TRBD1 (5 bases). Trimming pared 3 bases from V and 4 bases from J, leaving 16 bases between. The CDR3 contains 15 residues. Germline V gene data show CDR1 as SGHNT and CDR2 as YYREEE (reference sequence). CDR3 sequence reads: CASSSGGGWSTEAFF. The DNA for the CDR3 is TGTGCCAGCAGCTCTGGGGGGGGTTGGAGCACTGAAGCTTTCTTT.

This clone has more than one count but fewer than ten. The rearrangement joins TRBV18 to TRBJ2-5; TRBD2 matches at 7 bases. The DNA matches TRBJ2-7 better at its end, which makes the J call doubtful. The CDR3 runs 15 residues. Germline CDR1 KGHSH, CDR2 LQKENI. CDR3 region: CASSPRGGDRYEQYF. The DNA of the CDR3 is TGTGCCAGCTCACCCCGGGGAGGGGATCGCTACGAGCAGTACTTC.

This clone was observed many times. This sequence joins TRBV15 and TRBJ1-2, with 8 bases fitting TRBD1. The germline gives CDR1 LNHNV, CDR2 YYDKDF (reference sequence). This CDR3 is 15 amino acids long. The V gene end was trimmed by 1 base and the J gene end by 8 bases; junction bases not matched to a gene: 9. The CDR3 nucleotides are TGTGCCACCAGCAGAGGAGGTGACAGGGGACGCGGCTACACCTTC. Protein product: CATSRGGDRGRGYTF. Drawing the rest from reference TRBV15 and TRBJ1-2, the complete variable domain is DAMVIQNPRYQVTQFGKPVTLSCSQTLNHNVMYWYQQKSSQAPKLLFHYYDKDFNNEADTPDNFQSRRPNTSFCFLDIRSPGLGDTAMYLCATSRGGDRGRGYTFGSGTRLTVV.

Points on this clone: The sample has other DNA sequences that encode this CDR3 too. The chain employs TRBV28 and TRBJ2-7; 8 bases map to TRBD1. V was clipped by 6 bases and J by 3 bases; unmatched bases: 4. Germline-derived CDR1 and CDR2 are MDHEN and SYDVKM. There are 13 residues in the CDR3. The CDR3 nucleotides are TGTGCCAGCAGCTCAGGACAGGGCTACGAGCAGTACTTC. The encoded protein is CASSSGQGYEQYF.

This clone has just a few counts. The gene calls are TRBV29-1 and TRBJ2-2; 9 bases fit TRBD1. Trimming removed 4 bases from V and 2 bases from J; junction bases left unmatched: 5. Germline values: CDR1 SQVTM, CDR2 ANQGSEA. There are 15 residues in the CDR3. CDR3 sequence reads: CSVVRDRVNTGELFF. CDR3 in DNA: TGCAGCGTTGTACGGGACAGGGTAAACACCGGGGAGCTGTTTTTT.

V is TRBV28 and J is TRBJ1-1; TRBD1 matches at 7 bases. Germline CDR1 is MDHEN and CDR2 is SYDVKM. J gave up 11 bases and V 2 bases, and 5 bases lay outside the gene matches. The CDR3 extends over 12 amino acids. CDR3 region: CASSLEQGKAFF. In nucleotides, the CDR3 is TGTGCCAGCAGTTTAGAACAGGGGAAGGCTTTCTTT.

This clone was seen more than once but under ten times. V is TRBV6-5 and J is TRBJ1-2; possible D gene TRBD1, 5 bases. The CDR3 is 14 amino acids. With 6 bases removed from V and 5 bases from J, the gap between germline ends came to 16 bases. Germline V gene data show CDR1 as MNHEY and CDR2 as SVGAGI. CDR3 residues: CASRVKGLGYGYTF. CDR3 in DNA: TGTGCCAGCAGGGTCAAGGGGCTGGGATATGGCTACACCTTC.